This T cell receptor (beta chain) was sequenced in a study of T cell repertoires in cytomegalovirus infection. Overall study: The authors relied on CMV epitopes, both recently identified HLA-C-restricted and well-studied HLA-B-restricted. Evidence of both CMV infection and a matching HLA type came from public TCR beta signatures. General study results and limits: The ex vivo response was dominated by HLA-C-restricted CMV-specific TCR beta clonotypes. Carriers of CMV plus the relevant HLA were identified by cumulative public TCR beta family frequency.

The CDR3 has 15 residues. Trimming at V came to 4 bases and at J to 3 bases, leaving 4 bases not matched to a gene. CDR1 and CDR2 (germline): LNHDA, SQIVND (reference sequence). TCRdb ran MiXCR on the reads and lists one entry per CDR3 protein. Of roughly 90,000 distinct CDR3 sequences listed, roughly a quarter are singletons. The table lists this clonotype with a few counts. Antigen specificity is unknown. The chain employs TRBV19 and TRBJ2-3, with 10 bases matching TRBD2. This sequence was found in a human donor in good health (CMV status not recorded). Some clones in this sample may be carry-over from other donors' samples. Sequences were derived from CD8+ T cells from cultured PBMCs, sampled from culture after CMV antigen stimulation. The CDR3 spells CASSTGLASTDTQYF. CDR3 nucleotide sequence: TGTGCCAGTAGTACGGGACTAGCGAGTACAGATACGCAGTATTTT.